These 25 T cell receptor beta chains came from one sample sequenced in a study of blood T cells in healthy people across ages (dated by TCRdb to the mid-2010s). Receptors were amplified or captured by 5' RACE. The instrument was an Illumina HiSeq 2500. The second PCR ran for about 6 to 12 cycles and used a J-beta primer mix along with a sample-barcoded 5' primer. TCRdb applied fastp at Q25 and MiXCR to the public reads, then kept only in-frame beta chains. Duplicate CDR3 protein sequences are folded into a single record with the most common DNA and genes. The sample has 600,000 to 650,000 distinct CDR3 sequences on record, roughly 58% of them singletons. The ten largest clones take up over 30% of the sample. The sequenced material came from blood. The source is a man aged 55 to 69 in good health.

CDR3 in DNA: TGCAGTGCTGCCCCACCCGGAAACAGCATCTCAGCTGGGGCCAACGTCCTGACTTTC. It is translated as CSAAPPGNSISAGANVLTF. The chain employs TRBV20-1 and TRBJ2-6; unclear D gene. This CDR3 is 19 amino acids long. Germline V gene sequence: CDR1 DFQATT, CDR2 SNEGSKA (reference sequence). The V end was cut by 5 bases, the J end by 2 bases, with 25 bases between.

J is TRBJ2-2 and V is TRBV5-1; D gene ambiguous. Germline-derived CDR1 and CDR2 are SGHRS and YFSETQ. The CDR3 contains 14 residues. V gave up 3 bases and J gave up 5 bases, with 11 bases separating them. CDR3 loop: CASSSTLGTGELFF. The CDR3 DNA reads as TGCGCCAGCAGCTCAACCCTAGGGACCGGGGAGCTGTTTTTT. Drawing the rest from reference TRBV5-1 and TRBJ2-2, the complete variable domain is KAGVTQTPRYLIKTRGQQVTLSCSPISGHRSVSWYQQTPGQGLQFLFEYFSETQRNKGNFPGRFSGRQFSNSRSEMNVSTLELGDSALYLCASSSTLGTGELFFGEGSRLTVL.

This clonotype was counted once. This chain links TRBV29-1 with TRBJ2-5; TRBD1 matches at 7 bases. There are 14 residues in the CDR3. V was clipped by 6 bases and J by 4 bases; unmatched bases: 11. CDR1 is SQVTM and CDR2 is ANQGSEA in the germline V gene. DNA for the CDR3: TGCAGCGTAGACCGGGACAGCGGTGGAGAGACCCAGTACTTC. Its translation is CSVDRDSGGETQYF.

The chain joins TRBV9 to TRBJ2-1; D remains ambiguous. V dropped 0 bases and J dropped 8 bases, with 9 bases sitting between them. Per the germline V gene, CDR1 is SGDLS and CDR2 is YYNGEE. The CDR3 has 13 residues. Here the CDR3 reads CASSVVLGYEQFF. The CDR3 DNA follows: TGTGCCAGCAGCGTAGTTTTGGGGTATGAGCAGTTCTTC.

There are a few counts of this clonotype. V is TRBV9 and J is TRBJ2-1; 9 nucleotides match TRBD2. V lost 0 bases, J lost 4 bases, and 5 bases stayed unmatched. The CDR3 spans 16 residues. Germline lookup yields CDR1 SGDLS and CDR2 YYNGEE. The CDR3: CASSVGNSGSYNEQFF. The CDR3, as DNA: TGTGCCAGCAGCGTAGGGAATAGCGGGAGTTACAATGAGCAGTTCTTC.

The V gene is TRBV6-4, the J gene TRBJ1-2; 10 bases align to TRBD1. Trimming at V came to 9 bases and at J to 3 bases, leaving 4 bases not matched to a gene. The CDR3 totals 13 residues. CDR1 and CDR2 (germline): MRHNA, SNTAGT. This CDR3 reads CARRGTGDYGYTF. Here the CDR3 DNA reads TGTGCCAGAAGGGGGACAGGGGACTATGGCTACACCTTC.

The CDR3: CASSLEGGGVGEKLFF. Here the CDR3 DNA reads TGCGCCAGCAGCTTGGAAGGAGGGGGTGTTGGTGAAAAACTGTTTTTT. V usage is TRBV5-1 and J usage is TRBJ1-4; possibly TRBD1 for D (6 bases). Per the germline V gene, CDR1 is SGHRS and CDR2 is YFSETQ. The CDR3 length is 16 residues. V lost 0 bases to trimming and J lost 7 bases, with 16 bases between them.

A single count supports this clonotype. The chain couples TRBV2 to TRBJ1-6; 7 positions agree with TRBD1. The CDR3 sequence is 16 residues long. The trim removed 2 bases at V and 2 bases at J, leaving 3 bases unmatched. Germline CDR1 and CDR2: SNHLY and FYNNEI. In nucleotides, the CDR3 is TGTGCCAGCAGTGAACAGGGGGGAACCTATAATTCACCCCTCCACTTT. Amino acids: CASSEQGGTYNSPLHF.

This clonotype has only a few counts. This chain links TRBV5-1 with TRBJ2-1; 8 bases are a match to TRBD1. J was trimmed by 6 bases and V by 1 base; bases with no gene match: 6. The germline V gene has CDR1 SGHRS and CDR2 YFSETQ. The CDR3 spans 15 residues. DNA of the CDR3: TGCGCCAGCAGCTTGTTAGGACAGGGCTCCAATGAGCAGTTCTTC. It codes for CASSLLGQGSNEQFF.

The table lists this clonotype with a count of one. This chain joins TRBV12-3 or TRBV12-4 and TRBJ2-2, with 7 bases aligning to TRBD1. This CDR3 region has 15 residues. Germline trimming cut 5 bases from V and 7 bases from J; bases unmatched to any gene: 10. In DNA, the CDR3 is TGTGCCAGCAGTCCGCCGACAGGGTTAAGCGGGGAGCTGTTTTTT. Translating it yields CASSPPTGLSGELFF.

This rearrangement joins TRBV18 to TRBJ2-4; D is possibly TRBD1 or TRBD2 (5 bases each). TRBJ2-5 matches the DNA end more closely, so the J call is doubtful. Germline V gene data show CDR1 as KGHSH and CDR2 as LQKENI. The CDR3 has 16 amino acids. DNA of the CDR3: TGTGCCAGCTCACCACGGCAGGGAGTTATAAAAGAGACCCAGTACTTC. It encodes CASSPRQGVIKETQYF.

This chain uses TRBV3-1 with TRBJ2-7; tentatively, D is TRBD1 or TRBD2 (5 bases each). V was trimmed by 4 bases and J by 7 bases, leaving 11 bases between them. Germline V gene sequence: CDR1 LGHDT, CDR2 YNNKEL (reference sequence). This CDR3 is built from 12 residues. This CDR3 reads CASSPAWGEQYF. CDR3 sequence (DNA): TGTGCCAGCAGCCCAGCTTGGGGGGAGCAGTACTTC.

Points on this clonotype: One base away lies a much larger clone, so this may be a sequencing read error. In nucleotides, the CDR3 is TGTGCCGGCCGGAGGGCAGGGATCAACAATGAGCAGTTCTTC. It translates to CAGRRAGINNEQFF. The chain carries TRBV7-9 and TRBJ2-1, with D possibly matching TRBD2 (6 bases). This CDR3 is built from 14 residues. Germline V CDR1 and CDR2: SEHNR, FQNEAQ (reference sequence). V lost 11 bases to trimming and J lost 5 bases, with 19 bases between them.

This clonotype was observed once. The genes are TRBV9 and TRBJ2-3; 11 bases match TRBD2. The germline CDR1 and CDR2 sequences are SGDLS and YYNGEE. Germline trimming cut 7 bases from V and 2 bases from J; bases unmatched to any gene: 9. The CDR3 loop spans 16 amino acids. This CDR3 is CASGPSLAGATDTQYF. The CDR3 DNA is TGTGCCAGCGGACCTTCACTAGCGGGGGCCACAGATACGCAGTATTTT.

The chain is built from TRBV11-2 and TRBJ1-6; D remains unclear. V shed 8 bases and J shed 8 bases, with 13 bases lying between them. Germline V gene data show CDR1 as SGHAT and CDR2 as FQNNGV. The CDR3 has 13 residues. CDR3 nucleotides: TGTGCCAGCGTAAAGGGATTTGATTCACCCCTCCACTTT. Its protein is CASVKGFDSPLHF.

There are a few counts of this clonotype. The V call is TRBV21-1, the J call TRBJ1-1; whether TRBD1, the table's D call, matches the DNA was not checked. TRBV21-1 is tagged as a pseudogene. The CDR3 consists of 16 residues. DNA of the CDR3: TGTGCCAGCCCCTCTTCGTTGACAGACTCGAACACTGAAGCTTTCTTT. Its protein product is CASPSSLTDSNTEAFF.

This chain links TRBV20-1 with TRBJ2-5; tentatively, D is TRBD2 (5 bases). This CDR3 contains 13 residues. Per germline, CDR1 DFQATT and CDR2 SNEGSKA (reference sequence). V shed 3 bases and J shed 1 base, with 9 bases lying between them. CDR3 sequence (DNA): TGCAGTGCTAGGACTACGACCCAAGAGACCCAGTACTTC. Encoded protein: CSARTTTQETQYF.

The rearrangement links TRBV7-2 to TRBJ1-5; D is possibly TRBD1 (5 bases). Germline loops: CDR1 SGHTA, CDR2 FQGNSA. This CDR3 spans 15 amino acids. V was cut by 6 bases and J by 0 bases, with 12 bases left in between. CDR3 in DNA: TGTGCCAGCAGAAACAGGCCTTATAGCAATCAGCCCCAGCATTTT. This translates into CASRNRPYSNQPQHF.

The chain employs TRBV3-1 and TRBJ2-5; maybe TRBD2 (6 bases). Looked up from germline, CDR1 is LGHDT and CDR2 is YNNKEL (reference sequence). With 1 base removed from V and 3 bases from J, the gap between germline ends came to 12 bases. The CDR3 sequence is 15 residues long. CDR3 DNA sequence: TGTGCCAGCAGCCAAGCGGCGAGGAGGGAAGAGACCCAGTACTTC. Translation: CASSQAARREETQYF.

This chain links TRBV12-5 with TRBJ1-1, with unresolved D. CDR1 and CDR2 (germline): LGHNT, FRNRAP. Trimming removed 7 bases at V and 3 bases at J, with 12 bases between. The CDR3 extends over 13 amino acids. CDR3 sequence: CASDIEPYTEAFF. The CDR3 bases are TGTGCTAGTGACATAGAACCTTACACTGAAGCTTTCTTT.

The chain has TRBV9 and TRBJ2-1, with TRBD1 matching 7 bases. Germline V gene sequence: CDR1 SGDLS, CDR2 YYNGEE. J lost 8 bases, V lost 3 bases, and 5 bases had no gene match. This CDR3 spans 13 amino acids. The CDR3 is CASSERQGHEQFF. CDR3 in DNA: TGTGCCAGCAGCGAAAGACAGGGCCATGAGCAGTTCTTC.

The sample holds many counts of this clonotype. This chain links TRBV29-1 with TRBJ1-4; D unclear. Germline loops: CDR1 SQVTM, CDR2 ANQGSEA. Deletions cut 4 bases from V and 4 bases from J, with 7 bases between. This CDR3 is built from 12 residues. Here the CDR3 reads CSVGWGNEKLFF. The CDR3 coding sequence is TGCAGCGTTGGTTGGGGTAATGAAAAACTGTTTTTT.

This clonotype was seen only a few times. This chain joins TRBV20-1 and TRBJ1-2; TRBD1 matches 8 bases. V dropped 1 base and J dropped 4; count of bases not matched to a gene: 5. This CDR3 spans 14 amino acids. From germline, CDR1 is DFQATT and CDR2 SNEGSKA (reference sequence). The CDR3 DNA follows: TGCAGTGCTAGAGGGGACAGGCCGCTCTATGGCTACACCTTC. Its translation is CSARGDRPLYGYTF.

In this sample, this clonotype turned up a few times. The chain is built from TRBV20-1 and TRBJ2-7; D gene ambiguous. CDR1 is DFQATT and CDR2 is SNEGSKA in the germline V gene (reference sequence). Trimming left V 5 bases short and J 5 bases short, with 16 bases between. The CDR3 extends over 13 amino acids. DNA for the CDR3: TGCAGTGCTCCTGACCAGGTTGCCGACGAGCAGTACTTC. It encodes CSAPDQVADEQYF.

The CDR3 protein is CASSLAGGSGNTIYF. CDR3 sequence (DNA): TGCGCCAGCAGCTTGGCCGGAGGGAGTGGAAACACCATATATTTT. The chain carries TRBV5-1 and TRBJ1-3; no clear D. Germline CDR1 reads SGHRS; CDR2 reads YFSETQ. This CDR3 comprises 15 residues. The V gene lost 0 bases and the J gene lost 3 bases, with 10 bases spanning the gap.